Listed here are 15 T cell receptor beta chains from one sample, sequenced in a study of long-term antiretroviral therapy in people with HIV. Researchers ran immunoSEQ v3.0 at survey level. Clones were read by immunoSEQ multiplex PCR, and TCRdb kept only the in-frame ones, dropping some. The top ten hold approximately 5.3% of the sample, which has about 40,000 clones, 86% seen once. Sample: unsorted PBMCs, taken 0.1 years before starting antiretroviral therapy. These receptors came from a woman in her forties or fifties with HIV.

The genes are TRBV10-3 and TRBJ2-3; 7 nucleotides line up with TRBD1. The CDR3 contains 15 residues. CDR1 ENHRY and CDR2 SYGVKD come from the germline V gene. Trimming cost V 4 bases and J 0 bases; bases outside gene matches: 4. CDR3 bases: TGTGCCATCAGTGCCGGACAGGAAAGCACAGATACGCAGTATTTT. It translates to CAISAGQESTDTQYF.

The gene calls are TRBV7-2 and TRBJ2-7; D gene uncertain. The CDR3 is 15 amino acids. In germline, CDR1 is SGHTA, CDR2 FQGNSA. V was clipped by 1 base and J by 0 bases, with 10 bases between them. This chain's CDR3 is CASSLEVGYSYEQYF. CDR3 coding DNA: TGTGCCAGCAGCTTAGAGGTGGGGTACTCCTACGAGCAGTACTTC.

The J gene is TRBJ1-1, the V gene TRBV2; 8 bases agree with TRBD1. This CDR3 region has 13 residues. Germline V gene lookup returns CDR1 SNHLY and CDR2 FYNNEI. With V trimmed by 6 bases and J by 8 bases, 8 bases remained unmatched. The CDR3 loop reads CASSPRDRWEAFF. In nucleotides, the CDR3 is TGTGCCAGCAGCCCACGGGACAGGTGGGAAGCTTTCTTT.

The rearrangement uses TRBV9 and TRBJ2-7; 11 bases line up with TRBD1. Germline V gene data show CDR1 as SGDLS and CDR2 as YYNGEE. With 4 bases clipped from V and 7 bases from J, the junction kept 10 bases outside the gene matches. The CDR3 is 15 residues long. CDR3 bases: TGTGCCAGCAGCCCCACCGGGACAGGGGGTTTGGAGCAGTACTTC. This sequence encodes CASSPTGTGGLEQYF. The variable domain in full, with the rest retrieved from reference TRBV9 and TRBJ2-7, is DSGVTQTPKHLITATGQRVTLRCSPRSGDLSVYWYQQSLDQGLQFLIQYYNGEERAKGNILERFSAQQFPDLHSELNLSSLELGDSALYFCASSPTGTGGLEQYFGPGTRLTVT.

There are a few counts of this clone. This chain links TRBV7-3 with TRBJ2-1, with TRBD2 matching 9 bases. The CDR3 has 15 residues. Germline lookup yields CDR1 SGHTA and CDR2 FQGTGA. V lost 5 bases and J lost 5; bases outside the gene matches: 7. The CDR3 coding sequence is TGTGCCAGCAGCGTAAGCGGGGGGCAGAACAATGAGCAGTTCTTC. Encoded protein: CASSVSGGQNNEQFF.

J is TRBJ1-1 and V is TRBV11-2; D perhaps matches TRBD1 (5 bases). The CDR3 is 15 residues long. Trimming left V 5 bases short and J 10 bases short, with 23 bases between. The germline V gene encodes CDR1 SGHAT and CDR2 FQNNGV. In DNA, the CDR3 is TGTGCCAGCAGCCTGGGGGGGATCGAGAATACCCGAGCTTTCTTT. Its translation is CASSLGGIENTRAFF.

The rearrangement uses TRBV7-3 and TRBJ2-3, with unresolved D. The germline V gene has CDR1 SGHTA and CDR2 FQGTGA. The CDR3 consists of 14 residues. Trimming shortened V by 2 bases and J by 0 bases, and 6 bases separated the two germline ends. CDR3 protein: CASSLQASTDTQYF. Written as DNA, the CDR3 is TGTGCCAGCAGCTTACAGGCTAGCACAGATACGCAGTATTTT. Full variable domain (outside the CDR3, taken from reference TRBV7-3 and TRBJ2-3): GAGVSQTPSNKVTEKGKYVELRCDPISGHTALYWYRQSLGQGPEFLIYFQGTGAADDSGLPNDRFFAVRPEGSVSTLKIQRTERGDSAVYLCASSLQASTDTQYFGPGTRLTVL.

The chain uses TRBV23-1 and TRBJ1-5; 8 bases line up with TRBD1. TRBV23-1 is an ORF, with its function uncertain. The V segment lost 8 bases and the J segment 3 bases; nucleotides outside the gene matches: 15. The CDR3 covers 17 residues. The CDR3 loop reads CASAPYPGQENNQPQHF. The CDR3 nucleotides are TGCGCCAGCGCACCTTACCCGGGACAGGAAAACAATCAGCCCCAGCATTTT.

This clone was observed a single time. The genes are TRBV7-2 and TRBJ1-4; D gene uncertain. V was clipped by 5 bases and J by 4 bases, with 11 bases between them. Germline CDR1 reads SGHTA; CDR2 reads FQGNSA. The CDR3 length is 14 residues. The CDR3 protein is CASSLRALNEKLFF. CDR3 in DNA: TGTGCCAGCAGCCTCCGGGCACTTAATGAAAAACTGTTTTTT.

V and J are TRBV6-5 and TRBJ1-4; D remains ambiguous. CDR3 length equals 13 residues. Germline V gene data show CDR1 as MNHEY and CDR2 as SVGAGI. The V end lost 3 bases, the J end lost 7 bases, and 9 bases lay between the germline ends. The CDR3 here is CASSYGQGEKLFF. CDR3 nucleotides: TGTGCCAGCAGTTATGGGCAAGGTGAAAAACTGTTTTTT.

The table lists this clone with a few counts. V is TRBV27 and J is TRBJ1-2; the D is unclear. V dropped 0 bases and J dropped 6 bases, with 11 bases sitting between them. Germline values: CDR1 MNHEY, CDR2 SMNVEV (reference sequence). The CDR3 consists of 14 residues. In DNA, the CDR3 is TGTGCCAGCAGTTTATCGGTTGCCCCCGATGGCTACACCTTC. Protein: CASSLSVAPDGYTF.

Only one count was recorded for this clone. The chain employs TRBV9 and TRBJ1-2, with TRBD1 matching over 9 bases. The V segment lost 7 bases and the J segment 3 bases; nucleotides outside the gene matches: 7. The CDR3 is 14 amino acids. Germline values: CDR1 SGDLS, CDR2 YYNGEE. The CDR3: CASSKDRGDYGYTF. DNA of the CDR3: TGTGCCAGCTCTAAGGACAGGGGAGACTATGGCTACACCTTC.

CDR3 sequence reads: CASSENWDRQAFF. CDR3 bases: TGTGCCAGCAGTGAGAATTGGGACAGGCAGGCTTTCTTT. The chain employs TRBV6-1 and TRBJ1-1, with 8 nucleotides matching TRBD1. The CDR3 contains 13 residues. The germline gives CDR1 MNHNS, CDR2 SASEGT. The J segment lost 11 bases and the V segment lost 3 bases, leaving 8 bases of the junction unmatched.

This sequence joins TRBV4-3 and TRBJ1-2; D is perhaps TRBD1 (5 bases). The CDR3 has 17 residues. V shed 0 bases and J shed 2 bases, with 16 bases lying between them. Germline V CDR1 and CDR2: LGHNA, YSLEER. CDR3 sequence: CASSQDLSTGRNYGYTF. The CDR3 coding sequence is TGCGCCAGCAGCCAAGACCTGTCGACGGGACGGAACTATGGCTACACCTTC.

The chain joins TRBV2 to TRBJ2-1; 12 bases are shared with TRBD2. CDR1 and CDR2 from the germline V gene are SNHLY and FYNNEI. V was clipped by 6 bases and J by 7 bases; unmatched bases: 7. This CDR3 region has 15 residues. The DNA for the CDR3 is TGTGCCAGCAGGCGACTAGCGGGGGCCGGGAATGAGCAGTTCTTC. This sequence encodes CASRRLAGAGNEQFF.